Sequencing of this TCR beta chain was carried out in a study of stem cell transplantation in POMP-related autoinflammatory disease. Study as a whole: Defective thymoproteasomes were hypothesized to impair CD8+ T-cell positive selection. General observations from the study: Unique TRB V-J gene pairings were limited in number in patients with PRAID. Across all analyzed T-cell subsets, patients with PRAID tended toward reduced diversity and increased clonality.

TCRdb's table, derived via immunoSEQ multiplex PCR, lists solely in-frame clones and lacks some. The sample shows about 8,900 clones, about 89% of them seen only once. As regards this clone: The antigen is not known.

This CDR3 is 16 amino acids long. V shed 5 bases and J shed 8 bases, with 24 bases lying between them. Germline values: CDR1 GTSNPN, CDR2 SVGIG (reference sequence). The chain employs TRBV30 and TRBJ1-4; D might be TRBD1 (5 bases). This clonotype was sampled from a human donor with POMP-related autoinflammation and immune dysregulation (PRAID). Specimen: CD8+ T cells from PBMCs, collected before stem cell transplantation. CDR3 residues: CAWEIGTRTPGEKLFF. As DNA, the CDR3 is TGTGCCTGGGAGATTGGGACGCGGACCCCTGGAGAAAAACTGTTTTTT.